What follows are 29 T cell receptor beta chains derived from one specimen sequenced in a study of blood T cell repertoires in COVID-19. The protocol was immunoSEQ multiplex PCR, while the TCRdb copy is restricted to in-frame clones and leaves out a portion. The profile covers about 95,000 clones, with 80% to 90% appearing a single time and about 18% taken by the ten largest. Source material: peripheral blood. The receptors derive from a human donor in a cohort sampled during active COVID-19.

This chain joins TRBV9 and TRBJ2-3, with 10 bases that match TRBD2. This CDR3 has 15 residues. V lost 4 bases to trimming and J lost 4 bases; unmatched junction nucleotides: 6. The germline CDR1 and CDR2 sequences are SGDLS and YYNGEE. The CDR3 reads CASSPSGGDADTQYF. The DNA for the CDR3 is TGTGCCAGCAGCCCAAGCGGGGGGGACGCAGATACGCAGTATTTT.

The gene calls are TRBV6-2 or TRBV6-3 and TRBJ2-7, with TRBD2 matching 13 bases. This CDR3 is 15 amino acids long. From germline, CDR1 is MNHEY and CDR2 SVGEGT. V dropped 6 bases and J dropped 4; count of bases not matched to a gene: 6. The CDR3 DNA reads TGTGCCAGCAGCCCTACTAGCGGGGGGGCGTACGAGCAGTACTTC. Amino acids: CASSPTSGGAYEQYF.

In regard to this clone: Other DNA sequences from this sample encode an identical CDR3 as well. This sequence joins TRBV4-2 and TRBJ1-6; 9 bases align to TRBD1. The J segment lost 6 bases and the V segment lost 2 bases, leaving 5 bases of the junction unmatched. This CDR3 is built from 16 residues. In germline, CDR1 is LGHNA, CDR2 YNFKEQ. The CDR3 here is CASSQSRDRANSPLHF. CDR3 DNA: TGTGCCAGCAGCCAATCCCGGGACAGGGCTAATTCACCCCTCCACTTT.

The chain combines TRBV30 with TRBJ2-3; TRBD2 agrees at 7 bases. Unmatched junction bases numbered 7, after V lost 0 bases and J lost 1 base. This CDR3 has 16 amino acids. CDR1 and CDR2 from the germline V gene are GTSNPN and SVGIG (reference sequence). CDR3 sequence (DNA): TGTGCCTGGAGTGTAGGCCCTAGCGGAGGCACAGATACGCAGTATTTT. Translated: CAWSVGPSGGTDTQYF.

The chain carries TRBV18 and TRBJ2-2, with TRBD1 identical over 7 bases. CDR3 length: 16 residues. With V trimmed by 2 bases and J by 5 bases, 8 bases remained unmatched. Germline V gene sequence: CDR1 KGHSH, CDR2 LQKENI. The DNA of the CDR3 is TGTGCCAGCTCACCAGTATGGAGACAGGGAACCGGGGAGCTGTTTTTT. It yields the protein CASSPVWRQGTGELFF.

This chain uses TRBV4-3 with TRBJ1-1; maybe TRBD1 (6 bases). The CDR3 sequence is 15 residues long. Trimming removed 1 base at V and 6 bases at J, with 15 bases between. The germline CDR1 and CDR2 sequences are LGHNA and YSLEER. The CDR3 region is CASSQAFGDNPEAFF. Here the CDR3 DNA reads TGCGCCAGCAGCCAAGCGTTCGGGGACAATCCTGAAGCTTTCTTT.

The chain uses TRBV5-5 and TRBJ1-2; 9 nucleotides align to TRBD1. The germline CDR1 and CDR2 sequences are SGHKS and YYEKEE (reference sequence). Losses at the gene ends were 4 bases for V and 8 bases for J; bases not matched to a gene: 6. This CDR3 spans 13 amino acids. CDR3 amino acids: CASSADRGRGYTF. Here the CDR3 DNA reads TGTGCCAGCAGCGCTGACAGGGGGAGAGGCTACACCTTC. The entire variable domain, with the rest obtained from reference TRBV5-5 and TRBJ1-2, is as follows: DAGVTQSPTHLIKTRGQQVTLRCSPISGHKSVSWYQQVLGQGPQFIFQYYEKEERGRGNFPDRFSARQFPNYSSELNVNALLLGDSALYLCASSADRGRGYTFGSGTRLTVV.

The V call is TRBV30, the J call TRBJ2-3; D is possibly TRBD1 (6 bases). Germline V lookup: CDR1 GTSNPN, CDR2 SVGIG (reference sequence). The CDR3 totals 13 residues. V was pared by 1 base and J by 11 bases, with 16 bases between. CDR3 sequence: CAWSGHQGIGQYF. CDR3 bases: TGTGCCTGGAGTGGGCACCAGGGGATTGGGCAGTATTTT.

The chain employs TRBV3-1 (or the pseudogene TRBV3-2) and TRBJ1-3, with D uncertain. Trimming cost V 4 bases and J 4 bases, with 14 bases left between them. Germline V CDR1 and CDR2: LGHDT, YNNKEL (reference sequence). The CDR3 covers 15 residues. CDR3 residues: CASSPLSAGGNTIYF. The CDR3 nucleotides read TGTGCCAGCAGCCCCCTGTCGGCGGGAGGAAACACCATATATTTT.

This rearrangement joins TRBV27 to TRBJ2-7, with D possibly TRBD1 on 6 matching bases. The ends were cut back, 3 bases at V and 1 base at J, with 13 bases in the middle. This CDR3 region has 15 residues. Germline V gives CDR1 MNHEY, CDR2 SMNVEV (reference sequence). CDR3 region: CASSFAGGPSYEQYF. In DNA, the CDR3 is TGTGCCAGCAGTTTTGCTGGGGGCCCTTCCTACGAGCAGTACTTC.

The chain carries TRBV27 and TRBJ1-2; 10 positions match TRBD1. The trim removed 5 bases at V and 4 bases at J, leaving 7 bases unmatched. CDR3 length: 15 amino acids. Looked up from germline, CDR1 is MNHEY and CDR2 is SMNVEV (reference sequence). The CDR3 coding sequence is TGTGCCAGCAGTAAACAGACAGGGGGCACCTATGGCTACACCTTC. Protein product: CASSKQTGGTYGYTF.

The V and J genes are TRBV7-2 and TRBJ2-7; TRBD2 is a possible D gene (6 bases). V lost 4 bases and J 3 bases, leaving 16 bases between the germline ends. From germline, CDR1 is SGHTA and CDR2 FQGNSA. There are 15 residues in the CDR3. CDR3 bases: TGTGCCAGCAGCTCGCCGGCGGGGCGGAACTACGAGCAGTACTTC. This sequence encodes CASSSPAGRNYEQYF.

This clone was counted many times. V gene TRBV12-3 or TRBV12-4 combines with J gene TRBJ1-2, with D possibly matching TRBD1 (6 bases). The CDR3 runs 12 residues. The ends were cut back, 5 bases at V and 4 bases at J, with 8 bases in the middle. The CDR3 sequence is CASSPDSYGYTF. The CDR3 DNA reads TGTGCCAGCAGTCCGGACAGCTATGGCTACACCTTC.

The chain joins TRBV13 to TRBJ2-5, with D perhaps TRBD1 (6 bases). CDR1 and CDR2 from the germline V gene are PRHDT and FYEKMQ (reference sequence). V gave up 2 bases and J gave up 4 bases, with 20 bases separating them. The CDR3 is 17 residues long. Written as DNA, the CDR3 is TGTGCCAGCAGCTTATATGCGGTGGGGGCCCGGGGAGAGACCCAGTACTTC. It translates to CASSLYAVGARGETQYF.

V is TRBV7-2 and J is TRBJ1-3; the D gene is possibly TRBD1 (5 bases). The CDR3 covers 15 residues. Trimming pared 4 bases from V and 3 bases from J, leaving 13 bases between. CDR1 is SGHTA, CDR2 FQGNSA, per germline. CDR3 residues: CASSSTQGIGNTIYF. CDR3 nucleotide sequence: TGTGCCAGCAGCTCCACCCAGGGTATTGGAAACACCATATATTTT.

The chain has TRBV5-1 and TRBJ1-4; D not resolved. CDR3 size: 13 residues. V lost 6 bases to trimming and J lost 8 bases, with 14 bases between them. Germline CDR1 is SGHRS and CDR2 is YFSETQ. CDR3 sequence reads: CASTRWPNEKLFF. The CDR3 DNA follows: TGCGCCAGCACTCGATGGCCGAACGAAAAACTGTTTTTT.

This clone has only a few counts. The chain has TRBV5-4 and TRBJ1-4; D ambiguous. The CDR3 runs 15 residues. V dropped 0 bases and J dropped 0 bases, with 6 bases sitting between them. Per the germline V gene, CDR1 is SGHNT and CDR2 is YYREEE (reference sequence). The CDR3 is CASSLAPATNEKLFF. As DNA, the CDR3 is TGTGCCAGCAGCTTGGCCCCAGCAACTAATGAAAAACTGTTTTTT.

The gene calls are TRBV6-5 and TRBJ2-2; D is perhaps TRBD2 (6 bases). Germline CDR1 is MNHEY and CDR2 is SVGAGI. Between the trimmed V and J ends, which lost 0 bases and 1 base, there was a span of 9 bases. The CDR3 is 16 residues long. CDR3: CASSYSPGENTGELFF. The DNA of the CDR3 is TGTGCCAGCAGTTACTCTCCGGGGGAGAACACCGGGGAGCTGTTTTTT.

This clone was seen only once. CDR3 loop: CASSPRVAGGYEQYF. In DNA form, the CDR3 reads TGTGCCAGCAGCCCCCGGGTAGCGGGGGGCTACGAGCAGTACTTC. The chain is built from TRBV3-1 (or the pseudogene TRBV3-2) and TRBJ2-7; the match to TRBD2 covers 10 bases. This CDR3 spans 15 amino acids. J was trimmed by 3 bases and V by 4 bases; bases with no gene match: 6. Germline assignment: CDR1 LGHDT and CDR2 YNNKEL (reference sequence).

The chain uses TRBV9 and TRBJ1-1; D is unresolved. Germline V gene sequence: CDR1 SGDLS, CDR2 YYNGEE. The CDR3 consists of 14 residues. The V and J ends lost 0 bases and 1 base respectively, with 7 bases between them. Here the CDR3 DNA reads TGTGCCAGCAGCGTAGTAATGGCGAACACTGAAGCTTTCTTT. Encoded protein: CASSVVMANTEAFF.

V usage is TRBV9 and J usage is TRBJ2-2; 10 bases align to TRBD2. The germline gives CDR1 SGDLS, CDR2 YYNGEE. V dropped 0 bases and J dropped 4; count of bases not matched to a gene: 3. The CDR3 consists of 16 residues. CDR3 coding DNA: TGTGCCAGCAGCGTAGGATCTAGCGGGGGCACCGGGGAGCTGTTTTTT. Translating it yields CASSVGSSGGTGELFF. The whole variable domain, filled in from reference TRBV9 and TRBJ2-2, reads DSGVTQTPKHLITATGQRVTLRCSPRSGDLSVYWYQQSLDQGLQFLIQYYNGEERAKGNILERFSAQQFPDLHSELNLSSLELGDSALYFCASSVGSSGGTGELFFGEGSRLTVL.

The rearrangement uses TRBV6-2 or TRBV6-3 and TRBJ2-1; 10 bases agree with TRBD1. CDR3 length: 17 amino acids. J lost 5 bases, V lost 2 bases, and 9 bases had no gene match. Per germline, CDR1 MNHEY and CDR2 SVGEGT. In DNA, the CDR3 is TGTGCCAGCAGTTACCCCTCCGACAGGGGGCCTAACAATGAGCAGTTCTTC. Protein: CASSYPSDRGPNNEQFF.

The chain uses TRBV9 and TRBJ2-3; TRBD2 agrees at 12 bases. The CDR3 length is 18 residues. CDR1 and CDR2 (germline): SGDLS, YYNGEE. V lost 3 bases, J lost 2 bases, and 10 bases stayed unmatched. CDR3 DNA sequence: TGTGCCAGCAGCGAGGGGACTAGCGGGCGCGCGGCCACAGATACGCAGTATTTT. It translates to CASSEGTSGRAATDTQYF.

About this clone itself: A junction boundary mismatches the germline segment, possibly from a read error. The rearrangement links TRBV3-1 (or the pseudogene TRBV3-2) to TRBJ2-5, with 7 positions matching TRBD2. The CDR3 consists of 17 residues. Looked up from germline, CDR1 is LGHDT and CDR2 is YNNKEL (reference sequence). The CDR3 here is CASSHSRSGASQETQYF. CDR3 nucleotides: TGTGCCAGCAGCCACTCACGAAGCGGGGCCTCACAAGAGACTCAGTACTTC.

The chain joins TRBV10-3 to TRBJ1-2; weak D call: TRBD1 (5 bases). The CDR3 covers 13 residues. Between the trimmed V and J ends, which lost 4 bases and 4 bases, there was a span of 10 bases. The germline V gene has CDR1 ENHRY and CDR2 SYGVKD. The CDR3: CAISVDSSYGYTF. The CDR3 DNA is TGTGCCATCAGTGTAGACAGCTCCTATGGCTACACCTTC.

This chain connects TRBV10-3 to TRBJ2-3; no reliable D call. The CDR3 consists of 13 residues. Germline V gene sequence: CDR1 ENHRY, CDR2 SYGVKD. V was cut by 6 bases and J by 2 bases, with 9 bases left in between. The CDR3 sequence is CAISYQATDTQYF. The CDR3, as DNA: TGTGCCATCAGCTACCAAGCCACAGATACGCAGTATTTT.

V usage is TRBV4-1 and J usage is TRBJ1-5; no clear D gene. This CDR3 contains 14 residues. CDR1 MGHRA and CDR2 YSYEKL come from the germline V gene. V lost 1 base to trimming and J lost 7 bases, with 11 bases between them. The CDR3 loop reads CASSQVGRGQPQHF. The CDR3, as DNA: TGCGCCAGCAGCCAAGTTGGGAGAGGACAGCCCCAGCATTTT.

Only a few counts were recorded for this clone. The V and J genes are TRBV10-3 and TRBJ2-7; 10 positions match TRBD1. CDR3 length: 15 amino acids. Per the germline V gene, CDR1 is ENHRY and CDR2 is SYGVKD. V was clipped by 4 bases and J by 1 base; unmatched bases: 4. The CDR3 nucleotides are TGTGCCATCAGTGGACAGGACAGGGGGTCCTACGAGCAGTACTTC. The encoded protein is CAISGQDRGSYEQYF.

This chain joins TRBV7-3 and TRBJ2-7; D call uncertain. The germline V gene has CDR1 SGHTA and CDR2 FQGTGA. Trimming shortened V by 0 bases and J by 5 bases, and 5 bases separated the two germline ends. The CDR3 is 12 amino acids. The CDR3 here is CASSLTGHEQYF. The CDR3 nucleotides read TGTGCCAGCAGCTTAACGGGCCACGAGCAGTACTTC.